This T cell receptor beta chain is drawn from a study of T cell responses to AZD1222 COVID-19 vaccine (dated by TCRdb to about 2021). Some background on the complete study: Because spike-specific TCR depth and breadth did not differ between the two schedules, AZD1222 recipients who got a second dose at roughly 4 weeks were pooled with those who got a second dose at roughly 12 weeks. A total of about 230 trial participants underwent TCR sequencing, of whom 200 to 220 received two doses of AZD1222 and approximately 25 received two doses of the MenACWY control vaccine. Trial participants were enrolled by age into subgroups of 18-55, 56-69 and 70-plus years, and roughly 150, 30 and 60 TCR-sequenced participants, respectively, were included in these subgroups. The study at large found these results: Because no day 14 peak-response samples were available, repertoires were characterized only after the peak T cell response. Epitopes outside the regions mutated in the B.1.351 and B.1.1.7 variants were reportedly recognized by nearly half of the unique spike-specific TCRs. Most participants were white British and females outnumbered males, and the authors suggested that clonal diversity may have been underestimated. The whole spike protein was spanned by vaccine-associated CD4 TCRs, and dominant responses were seen in regions 160-218 and 743-854. In the small 56-69-year group, the increase in depth fell short of significance, most likely because of low power. After two AZD1222 doses, spike-specific TCR breadth and depth were significantly higher than at day 0 and than in MenACWY recipients. Conclusions about previously exposed vaccinees were limited because only 6 or 7 AZD1222 recipients were SARS-CoV-2 seropositive at baseline.

The germline ends are 9 bases apart after V is trimmed by 4 bases and J by 2 bases. In the germline V gene (reference sequence), CDR1 corresponds to MNHEY and CDR2 to SMNVEV. The CDR3 runs 13 amino acids, cysteine and phenylalanine included. Just the 39-base CDR3 DNA is kept, in frame starting at base 1. Details on this clone: Its antigen is currently not known. Base qualities were left out, and no much larger clone turns up one base away.

The CDR3 regions of human TCRbeta chains were analyzed by immunosequencing. On the study's bioinformatics: Repertoire TCRs were matched against a reference library of SARS-CoV-2-specific TCRs generated with the MIRA antigen-specificity platform. Breadth was defined as the fraction of unique TCRs that were SARS-CoV-2-associated. Depth was defined as the fraction of total T cells that were SARS-CoV-2-associated. Using the MIRA data, each spike-specific TCR was assigned both to the spike region to which the TCR was reactive and to a CD4 or CD8 class. Log10-transformed breadth and depth values were compared by one-way ANOVA with Sidak's multiple comparisons tests. TCRdb took this table from immuneACCESS and kept in-frame rearrangements with V and J called. Such tables lack part of the clones; where checked against another copy, unresolved V genes explain under half of the gap, and the rest is unexplained. V and J calls and clone size are those listed in that table; D and trimming were worked out from the DNA. In this sample the table shows about 150,000 clones, about 87% of which occur a single time. Clones ranked in the top ten supply around 2.9% of the sample.

Interpreted using the paper, the time point label stands for: baseline before first vaccination. Samples from vaccinated people were obtained from the UK trials COV001 and COV002, which included a single-blind randomized controlled phase 2/3 trial of AZD1222 (ChAdOx1 nCoV-19) in healthy adults. For TCRbeta chain sequencing, PBMC samples were collected from trial participants at day 0 and at day 28 after the second dose. The receptor chain draws on TRBV27 and TRBJ2-7; no D segment can be confidently identified. The sample in question was peripheral blood, obtained on day 0 of AZD1222 vaccination. The clonotype was recovered from an adult in good health. The sequence in DNA is TGTGCCAGCAGTTATGGGCGCACCTACGAGCAGTACTTC. Its protein reads: CASSYGRTYEQYF.